This passage covers 28 T cell receptor beta chains from one sample sequenced in a study of post-analysis software for immune sequencing data (dated by TCRdb to 2013 to 2016). The paper as a whole reports these results and caveats: Significantly higher frequencies in patients than in controls were found for several TRBV segments, including TRBV5-6, TRBV5-1 and TRBV20-1.

Receptor amplification or capture employed PCR. For sequencing, an Illumina HiSeq 2500 was employed. Unique molecular identifiers were incorporated into TCR beta cDNA libraries to reduce PCR and sequencing biases. TCRdb itself trimmed the public reads at Q25 with fastp, ran MiXCR and retained productive beta chains. Rows merge per CDR3 protein into single entries with the most common DNA and genes. The table for this sample lists 650,000 to 900,000 distinct CDR3 sequences; around 42% of them were counted only once. The leading ten clones occupy roughly 5.2% of the sample. No antigen has been assigned to these receptors. The sample consisted of blood. The receptors were sampled from a girl between 10 and 17 years old with multiple sclerosis.

This clonotype was detected only a few times. The CDR3 sequence: CASSWGPGNTEAFF. The CDR3 coding sequence is TGTGCCAGCAGCTGGGGGCCGGGGAACACTGAAGCTTTCTTT. The chain uses TRBV7-3 and TRBJ1-1; D possibly corresponds to TRBD1 (6 bases). The CDR3 is 14 residues long. Germline CDR1 SGHTA, CDR2 FQGTGA. Between the trimmed V and J ends, which lost 4 bases and 1 base, there was a span of 10 bases. The full variable domain, completed using reference TRBV7-3 and TRBJ1-1, is GAGVSQTPSNKVTEKGKYVELRCDPISGHTALYWYRQSLGQGPEFLIYFQGTGAADDSGLPNDRFFAVRPEGSVSTLKIQRTERGDSAVYLCASSWGPGNTEAFFGQGTRLTVV.

This clonotype was detected once. The V call is TRBV12-3 or TRBV12-4, the J call TRBJ1-1; D is ambiguous. The CDR3 runs 12 residues. The CDR3 bases are TGTGGAGTGAGGAGGATGAACACTGAAGCTTTCTTT. Translating it yields CGVRRMNTEAFF.

This clonotype was counted a few times. The J gene is TRBJ2-7, the V gene TRBV9; no clear D gene. The CDR3 sequence is 14 residues long. In germline, CDR1 is SGDLS, CDR2 YYNGEE. Between the trimmed V and J ends, which lost 0 bases and 5 bases, there was a span of 12 bases. CDR3 sequence reads: CASSVGQFKNEQYF. The CDR3 nucleotides are TGTGCCAGCAGCGTAGGGCAGTTCAAGAACGAGCAGTACTTC.

The chain couples TRBV24-1 to TRBJ1-2; 7 bases match TRBD1. V shed 4 bases, J shed 6 bases, and the junction held 4 bases outside the gene matches. Germline CDR1 is KGHDR and CDR2 is SFDVKD. This CDR3 is 13 amino acids long. The CDR3 loop is CATSDTGVNGYTF. The DNA for the CDR3 is TGTGCCACCAGTGACACAGGGGTTAATGGCTACACCTTC.

In this sample, this clonotype turned up once. The chain is built from TRBV29-1 and TRBJ1-2, with a tentative D call TRBD1 (5 bases). The CDR3 has 11 amino acids. CDR1 is SQVTM and CDR2 is ANQGSEA in the germline V gene. The V end lost 6 bases, the J end lost 7 bases, and 12 bases lay between the germline ends. The DNA of the CDR3 is TGCAGCGTCTCAAATGACAGTGGCTACACCTTC. It specifies CSVSNDSGYTF.

The CDR3 loop is CSVELEGLLTDTQYF. In DNA form, the CDR3 reads TGCAGCGTTGAACTAGAGGGACTACTCACAGATACGCAGTATTTT. The chain couples TRBV29-1 to TRBJ2-3; 7 bases align to TRBD2. Germline V gives CDR1 SQVTM, CDR2 ANQGSEA. The CDR3 consists of 15 residues. V lost 2 bases to trimming and J lost 2 bases; unmatched junction nucleotides: 7.

The chain combines TRBV7-3 with TRBJ2-3; D gene unclear. This CDR3 has 14 residues. Germline assignment: CDR1 SGHTA and CDR2 FQGTGA. The ends were cut back, 2 bases at V and 3 bases at J, with 9 bases in the middle. The CDR3 nucleotides are TGTGCCAGCAGCTTACGGCTGAAAACAGATACGCAGTATTTT. It encodes CASSLRLKTDTQYF.

There are a few counts of this clonotype. This chain connects TRBV12-3 or TRBV12-4 to TRBJ2-7, with 7 bases lining up with TRBD1. The CDR3 is made up of 15 amino acids. The J segment lost 0 bases and the V segment lost 6 bases, leaving 8 bases of the junction unmatched. CDR3 protein: CASRKTGSGSYEQYF. The CDR3 DNA sequence: TGTGCCAGCAGGAAGACAGGGAGCGGCTCCTACGAGCAGTACTTC.

This clonotype was counted a few times. V gene TRBV7-2 combines with J gene TRBJ2-1; 7 positions match TRBD1. The CDR3 totals 12 residues. After removal of 2 bases from V and 11 bases from J, the junction contained 3 bases not matched to a gene. Germline V lookup: CDR1 SGHTA, CDR2 FQGNSA. Here the CDR3 reads CASSLPGGQQFF. CDR3 sequence (DNA): TGTGCCAGCAGCTTACCAGGGGGACAGCAGTTCTTC.

This chain links TRBV7-8 with TRBJ2-4; 7 bases line up with TRBD1. The DNA end favors TRBJ2-7, so the J call may be wrong. This CDR3 has 14 amino acids. CDR1 and CDR2 from the germline V gene are SGHVS and FQNEAQ. The CDR3 here is CASSPAPGGYEQYF. The DNA of the CDR3 is TGTGCCAGCAGTCCAGCCCCAGGGGGCTACGAGCAGTACTTC.

The CDR3 region is CASSLHLGGNTIYF. DNA of the CDR3: TGCGCCAGCAGCTTGCATCTAGGCGGAAACACCATATATTTT. The J gene is TRBJ1-3, the V gene TRBV5-1; unclear D gene. Deletions cut 1 base from V and 4 bases from J, with 9 bases between. This CDR3 has 14 amino acids. Germline CDR1 and CDR2: SGHRS and YFSETQ.

V gene TRBV11-3 combines with J gene TRBJ2-1; D remains unclear. This CDR3 is 13 amino acids long. Germline lookup yields CDR1 SGHNT and CDR2 YENEEA. Trimming stripped 0 bases from V and 4 bases from J, with 4 bases between. The CDR3 protein is CASSLDQYNEQFF. CDR3 sequence (DNA): TGTGCCAGCAGCTTAGATCAGTACAATGAGCAGTTCTTC.

The chain links TRBV7-9 to TRBJ2-4; 8 nucleotides line up with TRBD1. CDR1 and CDR2 (germline): SEHNR, FQNEAQ (reference sequence). The CDR3 consists of 13 residues. J gave up 5 bases and V 7 bases, and 4 bases lay outside the gene matches. The CDR3 DNA sequence: TGTGCCAGCACCCCGACAGGGGAAAACATTCAGTACTTC. Translated, it gives CASTPTGENIQYF.

This clonotype was found many times. The chain has TRBV7-2 and TRBJ2-7; 9 positions agree with TRBD1. Germline V gives CDR1 SGHTA, CDR2 FQGNSA. V was pared by 6 bases and J by 3 bases, with 6 bases of the junction left unmatched. There are 14 residues in the CDR3. The CDR3 reads CASSLVGQGYEQYF. The CDR3 nucleotides are TGTGCCAGCAGTTTGGTGGGACAGGGCTACGAGCAGTACTTC.

This clonotype was detected only a few times. V is TRBV12-5 and J is TRBJ2-7, with D maybe TRBD2 (5 bases). Trimming cost V 5 bases and J 6 bases, with 14 bases left between them. CDR1 LGHNT and CDR2 FRNRAP come from the germline V gene. The CDR3 contains 13 residues. CDR3 in DNA: TGTGCTAGTGGTCCGGTCGGAGGCCTCGAGCAGTACTTC. Translated, it gives CASGPVGGLEQYF.

A note on this clonotype: This may stem from a read error, because a much larger clone lies one nucleotide away. This chain joins TRBV12-3 or TRBV12-4 and TRBJ2-1, with 11 bases identical to TRBD2. CDR3 size: 14 residues. The V gene end was trimmed by 6 bases and the J gene end by 8 bases; junction bases not matched to a gene: 6. The CDR3 nucleotides are TGTGCCAGCAGCACTAGCGGGAGTTACGATGAGCAGTTCTTC. Its protein is CASSTSGSYDEQFF.

As regards this clonotype: A much larger clone differs from this one at a single base, so this may be a read error. This chain uses TRBV6-2 or TRBV6-3 with TRBJ1-2; D gene ambiguous. V lost 7 bases, J lost 4 bases, and 7 bases lay in between. The germline V gene encodes CDR1 MNHEY and CDR2 SVGEGT. The CDR3 contains 11 residues. As DNA, the CDR3 is TGTGCCAGCAATGAAGGCTATGGCTACACCTTC. Translation gives CASNEGYGYTF.

The chain recombines TRBV11-1 with TRBJ2-1, with D possibly TRBD1 on 5 matching bases. The CDR3 has 13 amino acids. Trimming left V 7 bases short and J 6 bases short, with 13 bases between. CDR1 SGHAT and CDR2 FQDESV come from the germline V gene (reference sequence). In DNA form, the CDR3 reads TGTGCCAGCACCCTACGGACATCCAATGAGCAGTTCTTC. This translates into CASTLRTSNEQFF.

CDR3 bases: TGTGCCAGCAGAGGGACCAAAAACATTCAGTACTTC. Encoded protein: CASRGTKNIQYF. The chain couples TRBV27 to TRBJ2-4; D is uncertain. The V and J ends lost 6 bases and 2 bases respectively, with 5 bases between them. This CDR3 spans 12 amino acids. Per germline, CDR1 MNHEY and CDR2 SMNVEV (reference sequence).

This clonotype was picked up a small number of times. The rearrangement links TRBV7-9 to TRBJ2-3, with 11 nucleotides matching TRBD1. Germline V gives CDR1 SEHNR, CDR2 FQNEAQ (reference sequence). CDR3 size: 16 residues. V shed 5 bases, J shed 4 bases, and the junction held 8 bases outside the gene matches. Written as DNA, the CDR3 is TGTGCCAGCAGCGGACCCGGGACAGGGGGGCCAGATACGCAGTATTTT. The encoded protein is CASSGPGTGGPDTQYF. The entire variable domain, with the rest obtained from reference TRBV7-9 and TRBJ2-3, is as follows: DTGVSQNPRHKITKRGQNVTFRCDPISEHNRLYWYRQTLGQGPEFLTYFQNEAQLEKSRLLSDRFSAERPKGSFSTLEIQRTEQGDSAMYLCASSGPGTGGPDTQYFGPGTRLTVL.

This chain uses TRBV6-7 with TRBJ2-7; 9 bases are shared with TRBD2. TRBV6-7 belongs to the ORF category, with a function that is uncertain. With 2 bases clipped from V and 1 base from J, the junction kept 6 bases outside the gene matches. This CDR3 is built from 16 residues. CDR3 loop: CASSYALAGISYEQYF. In nucleotides, the CDR3 is TGTGCCAGCAGTTACGCGCTAGCGGGAATATCCTACGAGCAGTACTTC.

This clonotype came up once. The chain links TRBV2 to TRBJ2-5, with 8 bases identical to TRBD2. The DNA end lines up better with TRBJ2-7; the J call may be wrong. Germline lookup yields CDR1 SNHLY and CDR2 FYNNEI. The CDR3 covers 12 residues. CDR3 loop: CAIGTSIYEQYF. As DNA, the CDR3 is TGTGCCATCGGGACTAGTATCTACGAGCAGTACTTC.

This rearrangement joins TRBV6-6 to TRBJ2-1; D remains unclear. This CDR3 has 13 amino acids. V lost 4 bases, J lost 11 bases, and 15 bases lay in between. Germline V lookup: CDR1 MNHNY, CDR2 SVGAGI (reference sequence). CDR3 in DNA: TGTGCCAGCAGTTCCACGGCGGACCCAAAGCAGTTCTTC. Its protein is CASSSTADPKQFF.

The V and J genes are TRBV9 and TRBJ2-7; tentatively, D is TRBD1 (5 bases). The CDR3 spans 15 residues. In germline, CDR1 is SGDLS, CDR2 YYNGEE. The V end was cut by 0 bases, the J end by 2 bases, with 12 bases between. CDR3 region: CASSVGTGATYEQYF. CDR3 DNA: TGTGCCAGCAGCGTAGGAACAGGCGCGACCTACGAGCAGTACTTC.

DNA for the CDR3: TGCAGCGTTGTTCGTAGGGCCATCGCGGAGACCCAGTACTTC. Protein product: CSVVRRAIAETQYF. The chain carries TRBV29-1 and TRBJ2-5; D call uncertain. V was shortened by 4 bases and J by 5 bases, with 17 bases between the two germline ends. Germline V gene sequence: CDR1 SQVTM, CDR2 ANQGSEA. This CDR3 region has 14 residues.

The chain joins TRBV20-1 to TRBJ2-1; 9 bases are shared with TRBD1. This CDR3 has 15 residues. J was trimmed by 5 bases and V by 6 bases; bases with no gene match: 11. Looked up from germline, CDR1 is DFQATT and CDR2 is SNEGSKA (reference sequence). The CDR3 here is CSASNPGTGNNEQFF. As DNA, the CDR3 is TGCAGTGCGTCCAATCCCGGGACAGGGAACAATGAGCAGTTCTTC.

The rearrangement links TRBV6-5 to TRBJ2-1; 10 nucleotides match TRBD2. CDR1 is MNHEY and CDR2 is SVGAGI in the germline V gene. V trimming: 5 bases; J trimming: 7 bases; junction bases outside the gene matches: 5. The CDR3 spans 14 residues. This CDR3 is CASSTGLAANEQFF. The CDR3 nucleotides are TGTGCCAGCAGTACAGGACTAGCGGCGAATGAGCAGTTCTTC.

The J gene is TRBJ1-1, the V gene TRBV9, with D tentatively TRBD1 (6 bases). V was pared by 3 bases and J by 0 bases, with 9 bases between. Per germline, CDR1 SGDLS and CDR2 YYNGEE. The CDR3 extends over 14 amino acids. CDR3 nucleotide sequence: TGTGCCAGCAGCGGGGACATTATGAACACTGAAGCTTTCTTT. Protein sequence: CASSGDIMNTEAFF. Filled out from reference TRBV9 and TRBJ1-1, the complete variable domain reads DSGVTQTPKHLITATGQRVTLRCSPRSGDLSVYWYQQSLDQGLQFLIQYYNGEERAKGNILERFSAQQFPDLHSELNLSSLELGDSALYFCASSGDIMNTEAFFGQGTRLTVV.